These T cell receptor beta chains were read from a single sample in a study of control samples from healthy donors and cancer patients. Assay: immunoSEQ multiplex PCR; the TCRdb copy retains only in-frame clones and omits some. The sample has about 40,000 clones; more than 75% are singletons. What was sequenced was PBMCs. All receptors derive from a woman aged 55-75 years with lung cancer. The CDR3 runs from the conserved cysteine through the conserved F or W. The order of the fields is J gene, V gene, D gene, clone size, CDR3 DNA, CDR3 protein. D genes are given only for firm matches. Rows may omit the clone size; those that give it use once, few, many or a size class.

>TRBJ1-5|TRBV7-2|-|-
TGTGCCAGCAGCTTAGCGCTAACAAGCGGGCAGCCCCAGCATTTT
CASSLALTSGQPQHF
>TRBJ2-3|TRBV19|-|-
TGTGCCAGTAGGCCTCCCCGCTCTGGCACAGATACGCAGTATTTT
CASRPPRSGTDTQYF
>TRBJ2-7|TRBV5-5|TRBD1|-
TGTGCCAGCAGCGCCGGGACAGGGGGCGAGTACGAGCAGTACTTC
CASSAGTGGEYEQYF
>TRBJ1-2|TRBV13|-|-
TGTGCCAGCAGCTTAGTTCCCAAAGGGAACTATGGCTACACCTTC
CASSLVPKGNYGYTF
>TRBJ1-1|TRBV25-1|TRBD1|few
TGTGCCAGCCGCGGACAGGGGGACACTGAAGCTTTCTTT
CASRGQGDTEAFF
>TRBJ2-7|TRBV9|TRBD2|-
TGTGCCAGCAGCGAGGCCGGGACTAGCCTCTACGAGCAGTACTTC
CASSEAGTSLYEQYF
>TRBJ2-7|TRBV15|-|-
TGTGCCACCGCGGAGGACACTTCCTACGAGCAGTACTTC
CATAEDTSYEQYF
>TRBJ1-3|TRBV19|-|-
TGTGCCAGTAGTAACTGGCGAGCTTTAGAAAACACCATATATTTT
CASSNWRALENTIYF
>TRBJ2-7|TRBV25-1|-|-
TGTGCCAGCAGTGAATATGGTAGCGGAAGAGGGTACGAGCAGTACTTC
CASSEYGSGRGYEQYF
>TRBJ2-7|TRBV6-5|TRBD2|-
TGTGCCAGCGCCCCGGAGAGCGGGGGGGCCTACGAGCAGTACTTC
CASAPESGGAYEQYF
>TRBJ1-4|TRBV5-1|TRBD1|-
TGCGCCAGCAGCTTGGGATTAGACAGGGAGCGGAGTGAAAAACTGTTTTTT
CASSLGLDRERSEKLFF
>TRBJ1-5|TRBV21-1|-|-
TGTGCCAGCAGCAAAGAGGTCGGGGGACAGGGGTCTAATCAGCCCCAGCATTTT
CASSKEVGGQGSNQPQHF
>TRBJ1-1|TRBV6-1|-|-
TGTGCCAGCAGTGAAACCCCAGGATTGGGTGCTTTCTTT
CASSETPGLGAFF
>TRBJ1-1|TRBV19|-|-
TGTGCCAGTAGTGGCGCAGACGGGCCCAATGAAGCTTTCTTT
CASSGADGPNEAFF
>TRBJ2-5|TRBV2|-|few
TGTGCCAGCAGTGTCGGCGGCTTCGGAAAGACCCAGTACTTC
CASSVGGFGKTQYF
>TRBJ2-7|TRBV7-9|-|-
TGTGCCAGCAGACCGGACATCTCCTACGAGCAGTACTTC
CASRPDISYEQYF
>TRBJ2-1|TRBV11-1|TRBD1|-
TGTGCCAGCAGCTTCGGGACAGGGAGAACCAATGAGCAGTTCTTC
CASSFGTGRTNEQFF
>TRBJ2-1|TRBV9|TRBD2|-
TGTGCCAGCAGCGTAGCTAGCGGGAGGATTAACTCCTACAATGAGCAGTTCTTC
CASSVASGRINSYNEQFF
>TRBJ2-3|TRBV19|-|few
TGTGCCAGTAGTACTGCCAGGGCTGGGACAGATACGCAGTATTTT
CASSTARAGTDTQYF
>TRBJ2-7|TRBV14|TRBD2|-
TGTGCCAGCAGCCCCCCCGGCGGGGGAATCTACGAGCAGTACTTC
CASSPPGGGIYEQYF
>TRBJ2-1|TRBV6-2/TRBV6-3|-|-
TGTGCCAGCAGTTACTTAGCGGTGTCCTACAATGAGCAGTTCTTC
CASSYLAVSYNEQFF
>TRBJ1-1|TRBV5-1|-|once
TGCGCCAGCAGACCGGGCGTGAGCACTGAAGCTTTCTTT
CASRPGVSTEAFF
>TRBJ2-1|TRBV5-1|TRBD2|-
TGCGCCAGCAGCTTTATCGGGGACTCTAGCGGCGATGAGCAGTTCTTC
CASSFIGDSSGDEQFF
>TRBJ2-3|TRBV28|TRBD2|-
TGTGCCAGCACGGGTTCAACGCTAGCGGGAGATTCGGGGACCACAGATACGCAGTATTTT
CASTGSTLAGDSGTTDTQYF
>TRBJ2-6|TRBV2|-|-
TGTGCCAGCAGTGGAAGGATCGACGGAAGCTCTGGGGCCAACGTCCTGACTTTC
CASSGRIDGSSGANVLTF
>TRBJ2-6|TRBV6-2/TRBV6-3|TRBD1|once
TGTGCCAGCACCCCCAGATTCGACCAGGGGGTCCCTGGGGCCAACGTCCTGACTTTC
CASTPRFDQGVPGANVLTF
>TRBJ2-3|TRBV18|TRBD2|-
TGTGCCAGCTCACCGGTGACTAGCGGCACAGATACGCAGTATTTT
CASSPVTSGTDTQYF
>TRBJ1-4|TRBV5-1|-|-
TGCGCCAGCAGCACAGGACAGGAAAAACTGTTTTTT
CASSTGQEKLFF
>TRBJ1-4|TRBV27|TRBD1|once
TGTGCCAGCAGCGGACAGGGGGCATATGAAAAACTGTTTTTT
CASSGQGAYEKLFF
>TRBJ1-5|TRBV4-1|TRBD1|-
TGCGCCAGCAGCCAAGACCCGGACAGGGGCAATCAGCCCCAGCATTTT
CASSQDPDRGNQPQHF
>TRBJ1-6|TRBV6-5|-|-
TGTGCCAGCAGTCAGAGAAATTCACCCCTCCACTTT
CASSQRNSPLHF
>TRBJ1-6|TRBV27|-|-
TGTGCCAGCAGTCCGGTGGGCGTCGGGTTTGGTTCACCCCTCCACTTT
CASSPVGVGFGSPLHF
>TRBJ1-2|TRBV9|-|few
TGTGCCAGCAGCCCCACGCTCCTCTATGGCTACACCTTC
CASSPTLLYGYTF
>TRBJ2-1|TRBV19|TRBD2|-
TGTGCCAGTTCGTTGGGCGGGAGCTCCTACAATGAGCAGTTCTTC
CASSLGGSSYNEQFF
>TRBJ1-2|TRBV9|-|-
TGTGCCAGCAGCGCTTTCCGGGAAGCCTTTGGCTACACCTTC
CASSAFREAFGYTF
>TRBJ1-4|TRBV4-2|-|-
TGTGCCAGCAGCCAAGTGGCGAGAACTGCAACTAATGAAAAACTGTTTTTT
CASSQVARTATNEKLFF
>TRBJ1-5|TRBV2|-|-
TGTGCCAGCAGTGAAGCCCTGATTCGGAATCAGCCCCAGCATTTT
CASSEALIRNQPQHF
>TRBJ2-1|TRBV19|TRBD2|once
TGTGCCAGTAGTATCGTGCTAGCGGGAGATGCTGAGCAGTTCTTC
CASSIVLAGDAEQFF
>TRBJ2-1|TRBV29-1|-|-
TGCAGCGTTGGGGAAAACTTAGGCAATGAGCAGTTCTTC
CSVGENLGNEQFF
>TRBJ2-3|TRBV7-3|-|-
TGTGCCAGCAGTCCAGACATGGGCTACACAGATACGCAGTATTTT
CASSPDMGYTDTQYF
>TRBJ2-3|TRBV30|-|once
TGTGCCAGGACGAGACGGAACCCCACAGATACGCAGTATTTT
CARTRRNPTDTQYF
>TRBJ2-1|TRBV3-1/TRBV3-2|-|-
TGTGCCAGCAGCCAAGACGTGGGCTCCTACAATGAGCAGTTCTTC
CASSQDVGSYNEQFF
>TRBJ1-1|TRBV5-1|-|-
TGCGCCAGCAGCTTGTCACGGGAATTGGGGAACACTGAAGCTTTCTTT
CASSLSRELGNTEAFF
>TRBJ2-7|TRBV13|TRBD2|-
TGTGCCAGCAGCTCTACCGGTAGCGGGGGCTCCTACGAGCAGTACTTC
CASSSTGSGGSYEQYF
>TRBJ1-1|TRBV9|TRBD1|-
TGTGCCAGCAGCGGGGACAGAAGCACTGAAGCTTTCTTT
CASSGDRSTEAFF
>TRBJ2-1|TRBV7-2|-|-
TGTGCCAGCAGCCCCGGGACCCCCAATGAGCAGTTCTTC
CASSPGTPNEQFF
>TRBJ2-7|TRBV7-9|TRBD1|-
TGTGCCAGCAGCTTAGCACAGGGGATAACATACGAGCAGTACTTC
CASSLAQGITYEQYF
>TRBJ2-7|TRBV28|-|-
TGTGCCAGCAGTTGGGACCGCAACTACGAGCAGTACTTC
CASSWDRNYEQYF
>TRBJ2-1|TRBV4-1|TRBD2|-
TGCGCCAGCAGCCAAGAGTGGGCGGGAGCGGCCTACAATGAGCAGTTCTTC
CASSQEWAGAAYNEQFF
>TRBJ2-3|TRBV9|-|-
TGTGCCAGCAGCGCTTCAGCAGATACGCAGTATTTT
CASSASADTQYF
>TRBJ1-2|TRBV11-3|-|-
TGTGCCAGCAGCTTAGATACGGGTCGGGGCTATGGCTACACCTTC
CASSLDTGRGYGYTF
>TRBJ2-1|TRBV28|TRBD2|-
TGTGCCAGCAGTCCGCTAGCGGGCTCCTACAATGAGCAGTTCTTC
CASSPLAGSYNEQFF
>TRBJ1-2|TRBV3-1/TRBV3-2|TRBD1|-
TGTGCCAGCAGCCCGAACCACATTACAGGGGTTGACTATGGCTACACCTTC
CASSPNHITGVDYGYTF
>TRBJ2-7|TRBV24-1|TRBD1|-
TGTGCCACCCGGCAGGGGGCCTCCTACGAGCAGTACTTC
CATRQGASYEQYF
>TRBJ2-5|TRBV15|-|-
TGTGCCACCAGCAGAGATATCGCGAGGACCGAGACCCAGTACTTC
CATSRDIARTETQYF